The clone carrying this TCR beta chain has at least ten counts. Antigen specificity is unknown. The data were taken from a study of T cells in Graves' hyperthyroidism and ophthalmopathy. The CDR3 runs to 14 residues. Between the trimmed V and J ends, which lost 0 bases and 6 bases, there was a span of 10 bases. CDR1 and CDR2 from the germline V gene are SGHRS and YFSETQ. Amplification of TCR beta CDR3 regions used RNA as the template. HTBI primers were used for first-round RT-PCR of the TCR CDR3. TCRdb re-derived calls from the multiplex PCR reads in MiXCR, one entry per CDR3 protein. The sample comprises 35,000 or so distinct CDR3 sequences, about 50% of which are singletons, and 17% rests with the top ten. Study-level findings and limits: Using 13 V-J features, a model discriminated ophthalmopathy from stable hyperthyroidism.

The sequencing sample was made of blood. This clonotype was sampled from a man aged 35-49 years with Graves' ophthalmopathy. The chain has TRBV5-1 and TRBJ1-5; D is ambiguous. The DNA of the CDR3 is TGCGCCAGCAGCTTGGAAGGATTGGGTCAGCCCCAGCATTTT. Residues: CASSLEGLGQPQHF.